The rows below give T cell receptor beta chains drawn from one sample of a study of blood T cell repertoires in COVID-19. Assay: immunoSEQ multiplex PCR; the TCRdb copy retains only in-frame clones and omits some. The profile shows 180,000 or so clones, roughly nine tenths of them singletons. The source material was peripheral blood. The receptors derive from a woman aged 60-75 years with COVID-19, enrolled during active disease. The CDR3 runs from the conserved cysteine through the conserved F or W. A D gene is named only where the DNA matches it firmly. Size is stated for part of the rows, as once, few or many counts, or as a class when the clone is expanded.

>TRBV24-1|.|.|TRBJ2-5
TGTGCCACCAGTGATCGGGGACTCGCTGGCGAGACCCAGTACTTC
CATSDRGLAGETQYF
>TRBV19|.|.|TRBJ1-4
TGTGCCAGTAGTATAGGACAGAATAATGAAAAACTGTTTTTT
CASSIGQNNEKLFF
>TRBV18|TRBD1|.|TRBJ2-3
TGTGCCAGCTCCCCCCAGGGGGCGCGGACAGATACGCAGTATTTT
CASSPQGARTDTQYF
>TRBV7-3|TRBD2|.|TRBJ2-7
TGTGCCAGCAGCAGGACTAGCGGGAAACTTGACGAGCAGTACTTC
CASSRTSGKLDEQYF
>TRBV5-1|.|few|TRBJ1-4
TGCGCCAGCAGCTTCTTCGCCGGGGGTAATGAAAAACTGTTTTTT
CASSFFAGGNEKLFF
>TRBV29-1|.|.|TRBJ1-2
TGCAGCGTTCTTGTTTACTATGGCTACACCTTC
CSVLVYYGYTF
>TRBV2|.|many|TRBJ1-6
TGTGCCAGCAGTGATCGCAGGGAACATAATTCACCCCTCCACTTT
CASSDRREHNSPLHF
>TRBV6-1|TRBD1|.|TRBJ1-3
TGTGCCAGCAGTGAAACCCCTGACAGGGTTGGAAACACCATATATTTT
CASSETPDRVGNTIYF
>TRBV28|.|once|TRBJ1-4
TGTGCCAGCAGTTTATTCGCAGGGGCAACTAATGAAAAACTGTTTTTT
CASSLFAGATNEKLFF
>TRBV3-1/TRBV3-2|.|.|TRBJ2-7
TGTGCCAGCAGCCTACTAGGCTACGAGCAGTACTTC
CASSLLGYEQYF
>TRBV4-3|TRBD1|.|TRBJ2-7
TGCGCCAGCAGCCAAGGGCTCAGACAGGGGGCGTACGAGCAGTACTTC
CASSQGLRQGAYEQYF
>TRBV7-2|TRBD1|few|TRBJ1-6
TGTGCCAGCAGACGCCAGACAGGGGTTTCTGATTCACCCCTCCACTTT
CASRRQTGVSDSPLHF
>TRBV7-2|TRBD1|once|TRBJ1-2
TGTGCCAGCAGCTTAGCGCACAGGGGGCCGGGTGGCTACACCTTC
CASSLAHRGPGGYTF
>TRBV6-5|.|.|TRBJ1-2
TGTACCAGCAGTTACCAAGACAGAAACTATGGCTACACCTTC
CTSSYQDRNYGYTF
>TRBV5-4|.|.|TRBJ1-2
TGTGCCAGCAGCTTGGGGAGACAGGTTGGGGGCTATGGCTACACCTTC
CASSLGRQVGGYGYTF
>TRBV19|.|.|TRBJ2-4
TGTGCCAGTAGTATAGGGGGTAGCGGAAACATTCAGTACTTC
CASSIGGSGNIQYF
>TRBV24-1|.|.|TRBJ2-1
TGTGCCACCAGTGGTCTCATAGCGGAAGATTACAATGAGCAGTTCTTC
CATSGLIAEDYNEQFF
>TRBV5-4|.|.|TRBJ1-2
TGTGCCAGCAGCTTGGATCAGGGTCTTGGCTACACCTTC
CASSLDQGLGYTF
>TRBV10-3|TRBD1|.|TRBJ2-7
TGTGCCATCAACGGACAGGGGCCTCTCGAGCAGTACTTC
CAINGQGPLEQYF
>TRBV18|.|.|TRBJ1-2
TGTGCCAGCTCACCCCGGGACACCTATGGCTACACCTTC
CASSPRDTYGYTF
>TRBV9|TRBD1|.|TRBJ2-7
TGTGCCAGCTCCGCCCAGACAGGGGCGACCTACGAGCAGTACTTC
CASSAQTGATYEQYF
>TRBV25-1|.|.|TRBJ1-2
TGTGCCAGCAGTGAACCGGCGGCGAATTATGGCTACACCTTC
CASSEPAANYGYTF
>TRBV28|TRBD1|.|TRBJ1-5
TGTGCCAGCAGCCCCCCGCAGACAGGGGGTAGTCGCAATCAGCCCCAGCATTTT
CASSPPQTGGSRNQPQHF
>TRBV7-2|.|.|TRBJ2-2
TGTGCCAGCAGCGCTACCCGTCCGGTCCTGTTTTTT
CASSATRPVLFF
>TRBV30|.|.|TRBJ1-3
TGTGCCTGGAGTCTCTATAGGGGGATTTTTGGAAACACCATATATTTT
CAWSLYRGIFGNTIYF
>TRBV15|.|.|TRBJ1-5
TGTGCCACCAGCAGAGATATCTCTAGCAATCAGCCCCAGCATTTT
CATSRDISSNQPQHF
>TRBV10-2|TRBD1|.|TRBJ2-7
TGCGCCAGCAGTTGGACAGGGGGGTACGAGCAGTACTTC
CASSWTGGYEQYF
>TRBV6-5|.|once|TRBJ1-1
TGTGCCAGCAGTTACCCCGAGACAAACACTGAAGCTTTCTTT
CASSYPETNTEAFF
>TRBV15|.|few|TRBJ1-6
TGTGCCACCAGCTTCCAGGGAAATTCACCCCTCCACTTT
CATSFQGNSPLHF
>TRBV7-8|.|.|TRBJ1-2
TGTGCCAGCAGCCCCGGCTATGGCTACACCTTC
CASSPGYGYTF
>TRBV9|TRBD1|few|TRBJ1-3
TGTGCCAGCAGCATCAACAGGGGTTCGCTTGGAAACACCATATATTTT
CASSINRGSLGNTIYF
>TRBV27|.|.|TRBJ1-5
TGTGCCAGCAGGGGGTCGGGAGGTTGGGATCAGCCCCAGCATTTT
CASRGSGGWDQPQHF
>TRBV5-1|.|.|TRBJ1-2
TGCGCCAGCAGCTTACACGGAGCAGGCTACACCTTC
CASSLHGAGYTF
>TRBV7-2|TRBD2|.|TRBJ2-1
TGTGCCAGCAGCTTAGGGACTAGCGGGAGGGGGGGCCGGTTCTTC
CASSLGTSGRGGRFF
>TRBV7-2|TRBD2|once|TRBJ2-3
TGTGCCAGCAGCTTCCCCTCCGGGACTAGCGGAGTCACAGATACGCAGTATTTT
CASSFPSGTSGVTDTQYF
>TRBV5-1|TRBD1|.|TRBJ2-5
TGCGCCAGCAGCTTAGAGGGGGCGAGAGAGACCCAGTACTTC
CASSLEGARETQYF
>TRBV7-2|TRBD2|.|TRBJ2-3
TGTGCCAGCAGCTTAGCGTATGCGGGAGGGCCCTCAGATACGCAGTATTTT
CASSLAYAGGPSDTQYF
>TRBV11-2|.|.|TRBJ1-1
TGTGCCAGCAGCCTCCAGGTTAGAGCTTTCTTT
CASSLQVRAFF
>TRBV9|.|.|TRBJ1-6
TGTGCCAGCAGCGTAGCTGGTAGTTCCTATAATTCACCCCTCCACTTT
CASSVAGSSYNSPLHF
>TRBV10-2|.|.|TRBJ1-2
TGCGCCAGCCGGCAGGGCGACTATGGCTACACCTTC
CASRQGDYGYTF
>TRBV19|.|.|TRBJ1-1
TGTGCCAGTAGTAGCGGCACCAACACTGAAGCTTTCTTT
CASSSGTNTEAFF
>TRBV28|.|.|TRBJ1-4
TGTGCCAGCAGTCCTAGGACTGAAGGAAATGAAAAACTGTTTTTT
CASSPRTEGNEKLFF
>TRBV24-1|TRBD1|.|TRBJ2-7
TGTGCCACCAGTGATTCACGGGACAGAGCCTACGAGCAGTACTTC
CATSDSRDRAYEQYF
>TRBV30|.|.|TRBJ1-1
TGTGCCTGGACAGGGGTGCCGAGGAACACTGAAGCTTTCTTT
CAWTGVPRNTEAFF
>TRBV13|.|.|TRBJ1-1
TGTGCCAGCAGCTTTATCGTGCGGAGGAACACTGAAGCTTTCTTT
CASSFIVRRNTEAFF
>TRBV6-5|.|once|TRBJ2-5
TGTGCCAGCAGCCGACAACTCCAGGAGACCCAGTACTTC
CASSRQLQETQYF
>TRBV15|TRBD2|once|TRBJ2-7
TGTGCCACCATCCGTGGACTAGCCGGAGCGGGTAAATACGAGCAGTACTTC
CATIRGLAGAGKYEQYF
>TRBV7-3|TRBD1|.|TRBJ1-2
TGTGCCAGCAGCTTAACGGGACAGGGGGATGGCTACACCTTC
CASSLTGQGDGYTF
>TRBV7-3|TRBD2|.|TRBJ2-7
TGTGCCAGCAGCTCGGAGGGCGGGAGGGGCTACGAGCAGTACTTC
CASSSEGGRGYEQYF
>TRBV28|TRBD1|.|TRBJ2-1
TGTGCCAGCAACCCCGACAGGGGTAGGAACAATGAGCAGTTCTTC
CASNPDRGRNNEQFF
>TRBV19|.|.|TRBJ1-1
TGTGCCAGTAGTATAATCGCACCTATGAACACTGAAGCTTTCTTT
CASSIIAPMNTEAFF
>TRBV6-5|TRBD2|.|TRBJ2-3
TGTGCCAGCAAAGTACTAGCGGGAGCAGATACGCAGTATTTT
CASKVLAGADTQYF
>TRBV27|.|.|TRBJ2-7
TGTGCCAGCAGTATTTCGGACGAGGGACTCCGGGACGAGCAGTACTTC
CASSISDEGLRDEQYF
>TRBV25-1|TRBD1|.|TRBJ1-2
TGTGCCAGCAGGGGGACAGGAGCTAACTATGGCTACACCTTC
CASRGTGANYGYTF